Reported below is one T cell receptor (beta chain). The antigen is undetermined. These data are taken from a study of shared clonotypes between healthy human individuals. Regarding the study as a whole: The study generally estimated greater richness for naive than memory subsets. The generation probabilities recorded for non-shared clonotypes fell below those of clonotypes shared by all four donors.

In the original analysis: From ImmunoSEQ came sequences covering only the junction and carrying no quality scores, so filtering differed. The table came from immunoSEQ multiplex PCR; TCRdb's copy has only in-frame clones and leaves some out. The V and J calls and clone size come from that table; D and trimming were worked out from the DNA. In the table there are about 95,000 clones, around 67% of which are singletons. The CDR3 is 15 residues long. Trimming at V came to 7 bases and at J to 3 bases, leaving 11 bases not matched to a gene. CDR1 SGHRS and CDR2 YFSETQ come from the germline V gene. This receptor was obtained from a man younger than 45 in good health. Sequencing was done on a sample of memory CD8+ T cells sorted from blood. Subset defined: CD45RO+ cells pooled with CCR7-negative TemRA cells. The chain joins TRBV5-1 to TRBJ2-7, with TRBD2 matching over 9 bases. The CDR3 sequence: CASGPSGGQIYEQYF. CDR3 bases: TGCGCCAGCGGCCCCAGCGGGGGGCAAATCTACGAGCAGTACTTC.